This T cell receptor beta chain stems from a study of T-cell memory formation after mild COVID-19. As for the study in general: TCR clusters largely stayed donor specific.

Study outcomes and limitations: The authors left the SARS-CoV-2 specificity of second-wave clones peaking on day 37 unconfirmed. Clones shrinking between day 15 and 85 showed a balanced CD4/CD8 split, and those that grew later tilted toward CD4+.

In TCRdb, the 5' RACE reads were re-called with MiXCR into one record per CDR3 protein. Altogether about 110,000 distinct CDR3 sequences are present, 15% to 20% being singletons, with the ten largest covering 28%. CDR1 and CDR2 from the germline V gene are SQVTM and ANQGSEA. The germline V and J ends were trimmed by 4 bases and 4 bases, with 17 bases remaining between them. The CDR3 covers 15 residues. As regards this clonotype: What it binds is unknown.

The clonotype comes from an adult woman who had mild COVID-19 (a few samples of this study predate the infection). Cell type and time point are not known. The source material was PBMCs or a T cell subset sorted from them (not recorded which). The chain joins TRBV29-1 to TRBJ2-1, with D maybe TRBD2 (5 bases). CDR3 loop: CSVGRDKTGYNEQFF. CDR3 in DNA: TGCAGCGTTGGTAGGGATAAAACGGGATACAATGAGCAGTTCTTC.